This TCR beta chain was profiled in a study of T cell repertoires in cytomegalovirus infection (dated by TCRdb to about 2019). About the study as a whole: Peptide stimulations targeted recently identified HLA-C-restricted CMV epitopes, whose presentation resists viral immunomodulation, together with well-studied HLA-B-restricted epitopes. Because public TCR beta signatures pointed to carriage of CMV infection together with the matching HLA type, the HLA type of each donor mattered for the analysis.

Paper-wide results and their limitations: The ex vivo response was dominated by HLA-C-restricted CMV-specific TCR beta clonotypes, which also provided the single most frequent clonotype in two of eight donors. Cumulative frequency of public TCR beta family members discriminated carriers of CMV infection plus the relevant HLA type in this cohort and an independent roughly 320-donor cohort.

About this clonotype: Its recognized antigen is unknown. No qualities accompany the bases; no much larger clone lies one base away.

Read against the paper, the sample's treatment or condition label means: in vitro stimulation with specific CMV peptide epitopes to enrich CMV-specific T cells. Sequencer: Illumina HiSeq 1500. Using fastp at Q25 and MiXCR, TCRdb reprocessed the public reads and kept productive beta chains. Each entry is one CDR3 protein sequence, shown with its most common DNA and genes. This sample has 900,000 to 950,000 distinct CDR3 sequences in its table, and roughly 31% of those were observed once. Around an eighth of the sample goes to the ten largest clones. The germline V gene (reference sequence) provides CDR1 MNHEY and CDR2 SMNVEV. Inclusive of the bounding cysteine and phenylalanine, the CDR3 is 15 residues long. Just CDR3 DNA is preserved here, 45 bases in frame from base 1. Cut back by 1 base and 1 base, the V and J ends lie 10 bases apart.

The sample was cultured CD8+ T cells from PBMCs, taken from culture after CMV antigen stimulation. This clonotype originated in a human donor in good health (CMV status not recorded). Some clones in this sample may be carry-over from other donors' samples. The V gene is TRBV27 and the J gene is TRBJ2-5, and the D gene may be TRBD2, 5 bases matching. The CDR3 is CASSLYAGAQETQYF. The DNA reads as follows: TGTGCCAGCAGTTTATATGCGGGCGCCCAAGAGACCCAGTACTTC.